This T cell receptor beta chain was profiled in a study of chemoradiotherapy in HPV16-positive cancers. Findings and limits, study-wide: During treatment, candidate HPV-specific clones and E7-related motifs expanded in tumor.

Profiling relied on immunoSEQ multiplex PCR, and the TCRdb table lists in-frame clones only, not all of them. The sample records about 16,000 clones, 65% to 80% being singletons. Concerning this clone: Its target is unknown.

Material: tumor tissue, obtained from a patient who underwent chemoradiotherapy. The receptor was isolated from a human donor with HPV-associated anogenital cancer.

CDR3 nucleotides: TGTGCCAGCAGTGGACAGCCCGCTAATGAAAAACTGTTTTTT. Protein: CASSGQPANEKLFF. The chain combines TRBV2 with TRBJ1-4; weak D call: TRBD1 (5 bases). Looked up from germline, CDR1 is SNHLY and CDR2 is FYNNEI. CDR3 length: 14 residues. Trimming left V 4 bases short and J 3 bases short, with 9 bases between.